Below are 21 T cell receptor beta chains sequenced from a single sample in a study of T cell responses to AZD1222 COVID-19 vaccine (TCRdb year 2021). The library relied on the immunoSEQ multiplex PCR assay. The table was pulled from immuneACCESS by TCRdb, which kept in-frame rearrangements only. Such tables lose some clones; where checked, under half of the loss comes from unresolved V genes, and the rest has no known cause. The sample profile shows about 130,000 clones; 89% of them were found once. Roughly 6.3% of the sample is taken by the ten largest. Taken with the paper, the label for time point translates to: baseline before first vaccination. Source: peripheral blood, taken on day 0 of AZD1222 vaccination. The origin of the receptors is an adult in good health.

V gene TRBV7-8 combines with J gene TRBJ1-1, with no clear D. Deletions cut 2 bases from V and 0 bases from J, with 10 bases between. This CDR3 has 15 amino acids. Germline CDR1 and CDR2: SGHVS and FQNEAQ. In DNA form, the CDR3 reads TGTGCCAGCAGCTTATACTCCCACATGAACACTGAAGCTTTCTTT. It translates to CASSLYSHMNTEAFF.

This chain connects TRBV4-3 to TRBJ1-5; D call uncertain. The CDR3 has 13 amino acids. From germline, CDR1 is LGHNA and CDR2 YSLEER. V lost 2 bases to trimming and J lost 3 bases, with 5 bases between them. CDR3 loop: CASSQQLNQPQHF. DNA for the CDR3: TGCGCCAGCAGCCAACAGCTCAATCAGCCCCAGCATTTT.

The chain recombines TRBV9 with TRBJ2-1; D is tentatively TRBD1 or TRBD2 (6 bases each). The germline V and J ends were trimmed by 0 bases and 8 bases, with 12 bases remaining between them. There are 14 residues in the CDR3. Per germline, CDR1 SGDLS and CDR2 YYNGEE. CDR3: CASSVVNRGDEQFF. CDR3 nucleotides: TGTGCCAGCAGCGTAGTGAATAGGGGGGATGAGCAGTTCTTC.

This rearrangement joins TRBV6-5 to TRBJ1-6; possibly TRBD1 for D (5 bases). The V gene lost 2 bases and the J gene lost 6 bases, with 11 bases spanning the gap. Germline V gene lookup returns CDR1 MNHEY and CDR2 SVGAGI. The CDR3 contains 15 residues. For the CDR3, the DNA is TGTGCCAGCAGTTACGATCCAGGGAGTAATTCACCCCTCCACTTT. Protein sequence: CASSYDPGSNSPLHF.

V is TRBV5-1 and J is TRBJ1-2, with D uncertain. In germline, CDR1 is SGHRS, CDR2 YFSETQ. The length of the CDR3 is 14 residues. Trimming took 4 bases from V and 4 from J, leaving 14 bases between them. The CDR3 region is CASSLGDRSYGYTF. CDR3 in DNA: TGCGCCAGCAGCCTAGGCGACCGAAGCTATGGCTACACCTTC. Together with reference TRBV5-1 and TRBJ1-2, the CDR3 gives the full variable domain: KAGVTQTPRYLIKTRGQQVTLSCSPISGHRSVSWYQQTPGQGLQFLFEYFSETQRNKGNFPGRFSGRQFSNSRSEMNVSTLELGDSALYLCASSLGDRSYGYTFGSGTRLTVV.

On this clone itself: At one of its ends the junction is not consistent with the germline gene, which may arise from a read error. CDR3 residues: CASSLSLGRQNDF. The CDR3 coding sequence is TGTGCCAGCAGTTTAAGTTTGGGCAGACAAAATGACTTC. This chain joins TRBV12-3 or TRBV12-4 and TRBJ1-2; the D is unclear. The CDR3 extends over 13 amino acids.

The genes are TRBV14 and TRBJ1-1; D remains unclear. The germline gives CDR1 SGHDN, CDR2 FVKESK. Trimming took off 1 base at V and 3 bases at J, with 9 bases between the two ends. The length of the CDR3 is 14 residues. In DNA form, the CDR3 reads TGTGCCAGCAGCCAAGTATTTCGGTACACTGAAGCTTTCTTT. Protein product: CASSQVFRYTEAFF. The full variable domain, rest sourced from reference TRBV14 and TRBJ1-1, is EAGVTQFPSHSVIEKGQTVTLRCDPISGHDNLYWYRRVMGKEIKFLLHFVKESKQDESGMPNNRFLAERTGGTYSTLKVQPAELEDSGVYFCASSQVFRYTEAFFGQGTRLTVV.

The rearrangement uses TRBV16 and TRBJ1-2; 8 positions agree with TRBD1. The CDR3 has 13 residues. J lost 3 bases, V lost 10 bases, and 7 bases had no gene match. Germline V gene sequence: CDR1 KGHSY, CDR2 FQNENV. The CDR3 protein is CATGTGWDYGYTF. Here the CDR3 DNA reads TGTGCCACCGGGACAGGTTGGGACTATGGCTACACCTTC.

This chain uses TRBV13 with TRBJ2-1; D is perhaps TRBD1 (6 bases). This CDR3 spans 17 amino acids. Trimming pared 5 bases from V and 7 bases from J, leaving 24 bases between. The germline V gene encodes CDR1 PRHDT and CDR2 FYEKMQ (reference sequence). In DNA, the CDR3 is TGTGCCAGCAGCCTAGCTTGGACAGCCTTAAACCCTAATGAGCAGTTCTTC. Translating gives CASSLAWTALNPNEQFF.

J is TRBJ2-5 and V is TRBV6-1; D ambiguous. This CDR3 is 13 amino acids long. V was pared by 1 base and J by 3 bases, with 6 bases between. CDR1 MNHNS and CDR2 SASEGT come from the germline V gene. CDR3: CASSEVRKETQYF. CDR3 DNA: TGTGCCAGCAGTGAAGTCCGAAAAGAGACCCAGTACTTC.

The chain carries TRBV4-3 and TRBJ1-2, with TRBD1 matching over 9 bases. This CDR3 spans 16 amino acids. J lost 4 bases, V lost 3 bases, and 9 bases had no gene match. The V gene's germline CDR1 is LGHNA and CDR2 YSLEER. CDR3 in amino acids: CASSHLGTGSIYGYTF. The CDR3 coding sequence is TGCGCCAGCAGCCACCTCGGGACAGGGTCTATCTATGGCTACACCTTC.

CDR3 in DNA: TGTGCCAGCAGCTTGGGAACCCAGAACACCGGGGAGCTGTTTTTT. It specifies CASSLGTQNTGELFF. This chain joins TRBV5-6 and TRBJ2-2; no reliable D call. CDR1 and CDR2 from the germline V gene are SGHDT and YYEEEE. The CDR3 is 15 residues long. Trimming pared 0 bases from V and 1 base from J, leaving 7 bases between.

V gene TRBV12-3 or TRBV12-4 combines with J gene TRBJ1-1; D ambiguous. With 4 bases removed from V and 7 bases from J, the gap between germline ends came to 10 bases. CDR3 length: 12 amino acids. CDR3 amino acids: CASSSRTVEAFF. For the CDR3, the DNA is TGTGCCAGCAGTTCAAGGACTGTTGAAGCTTTCTTT.

The V call is TRBV5-1, the J call TRBJ1-4; D gene unclear. The CDR3 covers 15 residues. Germline V gives CDR1 SGHRS, CDR2 YFSETQ. The V end was cut by 0 bases, the J end by 7 bases, with 13 bases between. The CDR3 protein is CASSLEGGNGEKLFF. In DNA form, the CDR3 reads TGCGCCAGCAGCTTGGAGGGAGGGAACGGTGAAAAACTGTTTTTT.

The chain recombines TRBV15 with TRBJ1-5; the D gene is possibly TRBD1 (5 bases). CDR3 length: 15 amino acids. In germline, CDR1 is LNHNV, CDR2 YYDKDF (reference sequence). Trimming left V 0 bases short and J 2 bases short, with 8 bases between. The CDR3 region is CATSREGVGNQPQHF. The CDR3 DNA sequence: TGTGCCACCAGCAGAGAAGGGGTTGGCAATCAGCCCCAGCATTTT.

This clone showed up just once. The V and J genes are TRBV27 and TRBJ1-5; D possibly corresponds to TRBD1 (6 bases). The CDR3 totals 15 residues. Germline CDR1 MNHEY, CDR2 SMNVEV (reference sequence). Trimming left V 10 bases short and J 6 bases short, with 22 bases between. CDR3 DNA: TGTGCCAATACGCCCGGGGGCTGTGCGGGTCAGCCCCAGCATTTT. The encoded protein is CANTPGGCAGQPQHF.

The V and J genes are TRBV10-2 and TRBJ1-5, with D perhaps TRBD1 (5 bases). Trimming took 3 bases from V and 7 from J, leaving 22 bases between them. CDR1 is WSHSY and CDR2 is SAAADI in the germline V gene. The CDR3 has 17 residues. The CDR3, as DNA: TGCGCCAGCAGTGAATCCTCGCAGGGTGGTAGGCGGCAGCCCCAGCATTTT. Its protein product is CASSESSQGGRRQPQHF.

This chain joins TRBV27 and TRBJ1-1, with a possible D match to TRBD1 (5 bases). The CDR3 spans 13 residues. The ends were cut back, 2 bases at V and 4 bases at J, with 8 bases in the middle. The germline CDR1 and CDR2 sequences are MNHEY and SMNVEV (reference sequence). CDR3 sequence reads: CASSLPGTTEAFF. The CDR3 coding sequence is TGTGCCAGCAGTTTACCGGGGACCACTGAAGCTTTCTTT.

The chain combines TRBV12-5 with TRBJ1-3; no firm D call. Germline values: CDR1 LGHNT, CDR2 FRNRAP. CDR3 length: 12 amino acids. V lost 3 bases and J 8 bases, leaving 8 bases between the germline ends. The CDR3 sequence: CASGFRRDTIYF. In DNA form, the CDR3 reads TGTGCTAGTGGTTTCAGGAGGGACACCATATATTTT.

This chain links TRBV5-1 with TRBJ1-6; D perhaps matches TRBD1 (5 bases). The CDR3 sequence is 16 residues long. Trimming left V 2 bases short and J 8 bases short, with 17 bases between. Looked up from germline, CDR1 is SGHRS and CDR2 is YFSETQ. CDR3 DNA sequence: TGCGCCAGCAGCTTCCACGGAAGGGGCACCTATTCACCCCTCCACTTT. Its translation: CASSFHGRGTYSPLHF.

This clone was detected only once. The V gene is TRBV7-2, the J gene TRBJ2-5; D is possibly TRBD1 (6 bases). Germline V gives CDR1 SGHTA, CDR2 FQGNSA. This CDR3 comprises 17 residues. V was cut by 0 bases and J by 6 bases, with 20 bases left in between. The CDR3 region has the DNA TGTGCCAGCAGCTTAGCCGGGGCCGCAGGGGAAGGAAAGACCCAGTACTTC. This encodes CASSLAGAAGEGKTQYF.